The rows below give T cell receptor beta chains drawn from one sample of a study of cytomegalovirus exposure and HLA in healthy donors. Profiled with immunoSEQ multiplex PCR; TCRdb holds only in-frame clones, not every one. The sample holds about 140,000 clones, around 82% seen once. Sequenced: PBMCs. These receptors were obtained from a man aged 18 to 30 in good health and CMV-seropositive. The CDR3 runs from the conserved cysteine through the conserved F or W.

j_call,v_call,cdr3_aa
TRBJ2-3,TRBV29-1,CSVGNLDRQGDTQYF
TRBJ1-1,TRBV14,CASSPQQGGTEAFF
TRBJ2-7,TRBV7-6,CASSLGGQSYGQYF
TRBJ2-7,TRBV30,CAWSARSEQYF
TRBJ1-1,TRBV7-9,CASSLEESTEAFF
TRBJ2-5,TRBV4-2,CASSQASSGLASETQYF
TRBJ1-3,TRBV5-1,CASSGGSSGNTIYF
TRBJ1-4,TRBV28,CASRSRDRPFF
TRBJ1-2,TRBV23-1,CASSHQTGYGYTF
TRBJ2-6,TRBV7-9,CASSPRTGSGANVLTF
TRBJ2-1,TRBV5-6,CASSDRLAGGLGQFF
TRBJ2-3,TRBV19,CASSTVGTSGYNTDTQYF
TRBJ2-1,TRBV19,CASSIASGTGTYNEQFF
TRBJ1-6,TRBV6-5,CASSYTSGQGYSPLHF
-,TRBV5-6,CASNPMGPHEQYF
TRBJ2-1,TRBV7-9,CSSSLGRVAAINEQFF
TRBJ1-3,TRBV6-5,CASSPGTASGNTIYF
TRBJ1-1,TRBV28,CASSSFRDREGDTEAFF
TRBJ2-5,TRBV9,CASSVRLAGGEETQYF
TRBJ1-1,TRBV6-1,CASWKGGGGGKMAFF
TRBJ2-1,TRBV9,CASSVQAGVRDNEQFF
TRBJ2-3,TRBV7-2,CASSLAQTSGSPDTQYF
TRBJ2-1,TRBV5-1,CASSDPGLMYNEQFF
TRBJ2-3,TRBV13,CASSLDPGPDTQYF
TRBJ1-3,TRBV6-1,CASSEASGGNTIYF
TRBJ2-7,TRBV6-1,CASSDITSGSYEQYF
TRBJ2-1,TRBV19,CASSIIERDYNEQFF
TRBJ1-6,TRBV4-1,CASSQGGQTGESPLHF
TRBJ1-3,TRBV7-9,CASSLTGQAQLWGNTIYF
-,TRBV4-1,CASSQDFRSTYEQYF
TRBJ2-1,TRBV4-1,CASSQDSFGPQFF
TRBJ1-5,TRBV10-3,CAISGGGQGEQPQHF
TRBJ2-1,TRBV28,CASRDSPRNEQFF
TRBJ2-1,TRBV6-5,CASKRSREGNEQFF
TRBJ2-3,TRBV5-6,CASSSIGEGSDTQYF
TRBJ2-1,TRBV15,CATRGDRLILNNEQFF
TRBJ2-1,TRBV14,CASSQTVVVEQFF
TRBJ1-5,TRBV28,CASSFMRGPSGNQPQHF
TRBJ2-7,TRBV28,CASSASGIQTYEQYF
TRBJ1-4,TRBV29-1,CSVLGEKLFF
TRBJ2-3,TRBV11-2,CASSSLQGAADTQYF
TRBJ2-5,TRBV27,CASRSPGLAGKGRQETQYF
TRBJ1-3,TRBV5-6,CASSLQGSSGNTIYF
TRBJ2-3,TRBV4-1,CASRTDPSGTDTQYF
TRBJ2-2,TRBV11-2,CASSPGLAGIRTGELFF
TRBJ2-1,TRBV5-1,CASSTGLAGVREQFF